This T cell receptor beta chain emerged from a study of control samples from healthy donors and cancer patients. Per the germline V gene, CDR1 is KGHSH and CDR2 is LQKENI. This CDR3 contains 15 residues. V was shortened by 2 bases and J by 0 bases, with 9 bases between the two germline ends. Sequencing used immunoSEQ multiplex PCR; TCRdb keeps in-frame clones, though not all of them. The top ten hold roughly 1.5% of the sample, which has 150,000 to 200,000 clones, around nine tenths seen once. About this clone itself: Other DNA sequences in this sample translate to the same CDR3.

V and J are TRBV18 and TRBJ2-3; a possible D gene is TRBD2 (6 bases). The sequencing sample was made of blood. This TCR was recovered from a man younger than 40 in good health. This CDR3 reads CASSPVAGSTDTQYF. The DNA of the CDR3 is TGTGCCAGCTCACCAGTGGCGGGGAGCACAGATACGCAGTATTTT.